A selection of T cell receptor beta chains follows, all from one sample in a study of shared clonotypes between healthy human individuals. Sequencing used immunoSEQ multiplex PCR; TCRdb keeps in-frame clones, though not all of them. The sample has around 720,000 clones; around four fifths are singletons. Material for sequencing was memory CD4+ T cells sorted from blood. The source of these receptors is a young woman in good health. Each CDR3 is given with its conserved first and last residue. The D gene is left open where the match is weak. Clone sizes are given selectively: once, few, many, or a class where the clone is expanded.

j_gene: TRBJ1-2
d_gene: NA
abundance: few
len: 13
v_gene: TRBV5-4
CDR3aa: CASSFRDSHGYTF
CDR3nt: TGTGCCAGCAGCTTCCGGGACTCGCACGGCTACACCTTC

j_gene: TRBJ2-7
d_gene: TRBD2
abundance: NA
len: 14
v_gene: TRBV6-5
CDR3aa: CASSLASGSYEQYF
CDR3nt: TGTGCCAGCAGTCTCGCTAGCGGGAGCTACGAGCAGTACTTC

j_gene: TRBJ2-1
d_gene: TRBD2
abundance: NA
len: 15
v_gene: TRBV11-2
CDR3aa: CASSFTSGSGGEQFF
CDR3nt: TGTGCCAGCAGCTTTACTAGCGGGAGCGGTGGTGAGCAGTTCTTC

j_gene: TRBJ1-4
d_gene: NA
abundance: NA
len: 15
v_gene: TRBV7-2
CDR3aa: CASSYKVATNEKLFF
CDR3nt: TGTGCCAGCAGCTACAAAGTTGCAACTAATGAAAAACTGTTTTTT

j_gene: TRBJ1-1
d_gene: NA
abundance: NA
len: 15
v_gene: TRBV11-2
CDR3aa: CASSLNTGRGTEAFF
CDR3nt: TGTGCCAGCAGCTTAAATACAGGGAGAGGCACTGAAGCTTTCTTT

j_gene: TRBJ1-5
d_gene: NA
abundance: NA
len: 14
v_gene: TRBV6-1
CDR3aa: CASSHEGFNQPQHF
CDR3nt: TGTGCCAGCAGCCATGAGGGGTTCAATCAGCCCCAGCATTTT

j_gene: TRBJ2-6
d_gene: TRBD1
abundance: NA
len: 14
v_gene: TRBV29-1
CDR3aa: CSVGDRAGANVLTF
CDR3nt: TGCAGCGTTGGGGACAGGGCCGGGGCCAACGTCCTGACTTTC

j_gene: TRBJ1-2
d_gene: TRBD1
abundance: NA
len: 20
v_gene: TRBV9
CDR3aa: CASSAVKFEMEQGVSYGYTF
CDR3nt: TGTGCCAGCAGCGCCGTCAAATTCGAGATGGAGCAGGGGGTTTCCTATGGCTACACCTTC

j_gene: TRBJ2-3
d_gene: TRBD2
abundance: NA
len: 17
v_gene: TRBV11-3
CDR3aa: CASSSRLAGDGTDTQYF
CDR3nt: TGTGCCAGCAGCTCCCGACTAGCGGGGGATGGCACAGATACGCAGTATTTT

j_gene: TRBJ2-2
d_gene: NA
abundance: NA
len: 18
v_gene: TRBV19
CDR3aa: CASSILRGAGESTGELFF
CDR3nt: TGTGCCAGTAGTATTCTCCGGGGGGCGGGAGAATCGACCGGGGAGCTGTTTTTT

j_gene: TRBJ2-5
d_gene: TRBD1
abundance: NA
len: 14
v_gene: TRBV11-2
CDR3aa: CASSLVRGRETQYF
CDR3nt: TGTGCCAGCAGCTTAGTCAGGGGGCGGGAGACCCAGTACTTC

j_gene: TRBJ1-2
d_gene: NA
abundance: once
len: 14
v_gene: TRBV28
CDR3aa: CASRNQGFNYGYTF
CDR3nt: TGTGCCAGCAGAAATCAGGGATTTAACTATGGCTACACCTTC

j_gene: TRBJ1-4
d_gene: NA
abundance: NA
len: 15
v_gene: TRBV27
CDR3aa: CASSFSRQRNEKLFF
CDR3nt: TGTGCCAGCAGTTTTTCTAGACAAAGAAATGAAAAACTGTTTTTT

j_gene: TRBJ1-2
d_gene: NA
abundance: NA
len: 14
v_gene: TRBV28
CDR3aa: CASSLGTRTVGYTF
CDR3nt: TGTGCCAGCAGTCTAGGGACGAGGACTGTCGGCTACACCTTC

j_gene: TRBJ2-3
d_gene: NA
abundance: NA
len: 14
v_gene: TRBV7-9
CDR3aa: CASSYRDGTDTQYF
CDR3nt: TGTGCCAGCAGTTACAGGGATGGCACAGATACGCAGTATTTT

j_gene: TRBJ2-7
d_gene: NA
abundance: many
len: 14
v_gene: TRBV2
CDR3aa: CASAQAGFSYEQYF
CDR3nt: TGTGCCAGCGCTCAAGCGGGCTTCTCCTACGAGCAGTACTTC

j_gene: TRBJ2-1
d_gene: TRBD2
abundance: few
len: 14
v_gene: TRBV29-1
CDR3aa: CSVGLAGAYNEQFF
CDR3nt: TGCAGCGTTGGACTAGCGGGAGCCTACAATGAGCAGTTCTTC

j_gene: TRBJ2-2
d_gene: NA
abundance: once
len: 13
v_gene: TRBV6-6
CDR3aa: CASSYIGMRELFF
CDR3nt: TGTGCCAGCAGTTACATAGGCATGAGGGAGCTGTTTTTT

j_gene: TRBJ1-1
d_gene: NA
abundance: NA
len: 12
v_gene: TRBV6-6
CDR3aa: CASSPGGWGAFF
CDR3nt: TGTGCCAGCAGCCCCGGCGGATGGGGAGCTTTCTTT

j_gene: TRBJ2-1
d_gene: TRBD2
abundance: NA
len: 15
v_gene: TRBV5-1
CDR3aa: CASSLGAGGGNEQFF
CDR3nt: TGCGCCAGCAGCTTGGGTGCGGGAGGGGGCAATGAGCAGTTCTTC

j_gene: TRBJ2-2
d_gene: NA
abundance: few
len: 13
v_gene: TRBV4-2
CDR3aa: CASSQVTRTELFF
CDR3nt: TGTGCCAGCAGCCAGGTGACTCGCACGGAGCTGTTTTTT

j_gene: TRBJ2-1
d_gene: NA
abundance: NA
len: 16
v_gene: TRBV5-1
CDR3aa: CASSLEGASGYNEQFF
CDR3nt: TGCGCCAGCAGCTTGGAGGGGGCTAGCGGGTACAATGAGCAGTTCTTC

j_gene: TRBJ1-4
d_gene: NA
abundance: NA
len: 16
v_gene: TRBV28
CDR3aa: CASSPGLVSTNEKLFF
CDR3nt: TGTGCCAGCAGTCCGGGTTTGGTGTCGACTAATGAAAAACTGTTTTTT

j_gene: TRBJ2-3
d_gene: NA
abundance: NA
len: 14
v_gene: TRBV11-3
CDR3aa: CASSLDAVSGTQYF
CDR3nt: TGTGCCAGCAGCTTAGACGCGGTTTCTGGTACGCAGTATTTT

j_gene: TRBJ2-3
d_gene: NA
abundance: few
len: 15
v_gene: TRBV5-1
CDR3aa: CASSLGGQAADTQYF
CDR3nt: TGCGCCAGCAGCTTGGGAGGTCAGGCGGCAGATACGCAGTATTTT

j_gene: TRBJ2-2
d_gene: TRBD1
abundance: NA
len: 15
v_gene: TRBV7-2
CDR3aa: CASSLGTGIPGELFF
CDR3nt: TGTGCCAGCAGCCTGGGGACAGGGATTCCCGGGGAGCTGTTTTTT

j_gene: TRBJ1-2
d_gene: NA
abundance: NA
len: 10
v_gene: TRBV2
CDR3aa: CASSEFGYTF
CDR3nt: TGTGCCAGCAGTGAATTTGGCTACACCTTC

j_gene: TRBJ2-1
d_gene: NA
abundance: NA
len: 15
v_gene: TRBV9
CDR3aa: CASSVTPGPEREQFF
CDR3nt: TGTGCCAGCAGCGTGACCCCGGGGCCCGAAAGGGAGCAGTTCTTC

j_gene: TRBJ1-1
d_gene: NA
abundance: NA
len: 16
v_gene: TRBV28
CDR3aa: CASTFRPGGFNTEAFF
CDR3nt: TGTGCCAGCACCTTTAGACCCGGGGGATTCAACACTGAAGCTTTCTTT

j_gene: TRBJ2-5
d_gene: NA
abundance: many
len: 12
v_gene: TRBV27
CDR3aa: CASSKVQGTQYF
CDR3nt: TGTGCCAGCAGTAAGGTCCAGGGGACCCAGTACTTC

j_gene: TRBJ2-1
d_gene: TRBD2
abundance: NA
len: 13
v_gene: TRBV11-1
CDR3aa: CASSLARGDEQFF
CDR3nt: TGTGCCAGCAGCTTAGCGCGGGGGGATGAGCAGTTCTTC

j_gene: TRBJ1-3
d_gene: TRBD1
abundance: NA
len: 14
v_gene: TRBV9
CDR3aa: CASSSRGGGNTIYF
CDR3nt: TGTGCCAGCAGCTCGAGAGGGGGCGGAAACACCATATATTTT

j_gene: TRBJ1-1
d_gene: NA
abundance: once
len: 14
v_gene: TRBV5-1
CDR3aa: CASSSRGLNTEAFF
CDR3nt: TGCGCCAGCAGCTCCCGGGGGCTGAACACTGAAGCTTTCTTT

j_gene: TRBJ2-2
d_gene: TRBD1
abundance: few
len: 13
v_gene: TRBV7-9
CDR3aa: CASNRDRTGELFF
CDR3nt: TGTGCCAGCAACCGGGACAGAACCGGGGAGCTGTTTTTT

j_gene: TRBJ1-2
d_gene: NA
abundance: NA
len: 14
v_gene: TRBV6-5
CDR3aa: CASSLRNTAYGYTF
CDR3nt: TGTGCCAGCAGTTTAAGGAATACAGCCTATGGCTACACCTTC

j_gene: TRBJ1-4
d_gene: TRBD1
abundance: NA
len: 17
v_gene: TRBV5-6
CDR3aa: CASSPPRDRGSHEKLFF
CDR3nt: TGTGCCAGCAGCCCTCCCCGGGACAGGGGTAGTCATGAAAAACTGTTTTTT

j_gene: TRBJ2-4
d_gene: NA
abundance: NA
len: 16
v_gene: TRBV2
CDR3aa: CASTTDGGGAKNIQYF
CDR3nt: TGTGCCAGCACCACGGACGGTGGAGGTGCCAAAAACATTCAGTACTTC

j_gene: TRBJ1-2
d_gene: NA
abundance: few
len: 13
v_gene: TRBV30
CDR3aa: CAWRASGSVGYTF
CDR3nt: TGTGCCTGGAGAGCTTCAGGCTCCGTCGGCTACACCTTC